The T cell receptor beta chain under discussion was sequenced for a study of glioma-infiltrating T cells. Study-wide findings and caveats: Non-neoplastic patients had below-expected tissue-blood divergence, while all gliomas exceeded expectation. Only very few CDR3 sequences appeared in both tissue and blood.

Amplification of TCR alpha and beta CDR3 regions from RNA used iRepertoire nested multiplex PCR. One-step reverse transcription and amplification started from approximately 100-400 ng of tissue mRNA or PBMC total RNA. TCRdb fed the multiplex PCR reads into MiXCR, producing one record per CDR3 protein. The table records about 180,000 distinct CDR3 sequences, around 40% of them present only once. CDR3 length: 14 residues. From germline, CDR1 is SGHNT and CDR2 YYREEE (reference sequence). As concerns this clonotype: Its antigen is currently unknown. An end of the junction does not agree with germline; a read error may underlie this.

The clonotype was recovered from a human donor with low-grade glioma or glioblastoma, undergoing nonglioma brain surgery, or in good health (not recorded which). The V gene is TRBV5-4, the J gene TRBJ1-1, with D uncertain. The sample taken for sequencing was glioma tissue, nonneoplastic brain tissue, or PBMCs (not recorded which). The CDR3 region is CARSLFSDSLAAFF. CDR3 sequence (DNA): TGTGCCAGAAGCTTGTTCAGTGATTCCCTGGCAGCTTTCTTT.